The entry below describes one T cell receptor (beta chain). Its binding antigen is unknown. Base qualities are not recorded, but no much larger clone differs from it by a single base. Collaborating institutions collected whole blood in K2EDTA tubes following their own protocols. For TCRbeta analysis, collaborator samples were shipped as frozen whole blood, as isolated PBMCs, or as DNA extracted from either sample type. This sample was included in a study of blood T cell repertoires in COVID-19 (TCRdb year 2020). Study-level background: Collaborator samples came from the United States, Italy and Spain and covered acute and convalescent phases of COVID-19. The repertoires were released in a freely available public database meant as a resource for research on the immune response to SARS-CoV-2. Samples were obtained from the ongoing ImmuneRACE study (first 160 participants) and from over 1,000 subjects provided by 6 global collaborators. Where available, HLA class I and class II types were obtained from metadata supplied by the sample provider rather than from assay-based typing. The prospective study material was composed of cDNA or gDNA derived from T cells, B-cell-depleted T cells, or PBMCs. The dataset comprised deeply sampled blood TCRbeta repertoires from subjects exposed to, actively infected with, or recovered from COVID-19. Sample metadata almost always included a de-identified subject ID, COVID-19 status, age in years and sex. Results and caveats for the whole study, not just this receptor: The quantity of clinical and demographic metadata differed by source and by participant and was supplied without curation.

TCRbeta CDR3 regions were amplified from genomic DNA by means of the immunoSEQ Assay, a bias-controlled multiplex PCR. In the original analysis: The number of nucleated cells in each sample was estimated from the amplification of reference gene primers within the assay. To quantify the absolute abundance of each unique TCRbeta CDR3 rearrangement, sequence reads were collapsed and filtered. For each sample, productive Simpson clonality was calculated by taking the square root of Simpson's diversity index across productive rearrangements. TCRdb re-hosts the immuneACCESS table, in-frame sequences only. Its copies lack some clones; in the studies checked, an unresolved V gene accounts for under half of them, and the cause for the rest is not known. For V, J and clone size, that table is used; D and trimming come from the DNA. The sample includes 90,000 to 120,000 clones, with roughly 91% observed a single time. Together, the top ten hold under 6.5% of the sample.

Input material: peripheral blood. The source of this sequence is a human donor in a cohort sampled during active COVID-19.

The CDR3 region: CASSPGGGDTQYF. The DNA is as follows: TGTGCCAGCAGCCCTGGGGGGGGAGATACGCAGTATTTT. The rearrangement joined TRBV9 to TRBJ2-3; the junction holds 7 bases that match TRBD2. Via the germline V gene, CDR1 is SGDLS and CDR2 YYNGEE. Including the terminal cysteine and phenylalanine, the CDR3 comprises 13 residues. This entry keeps only the CDR3 DNA: 39 bases, framed from base 1. Trimming removed 4 bases from V and 5 bases from J; the gene matches leave 4 bases unexplained.